The 13 T cell receptor beta chains given below trace back to one sample, sequenced in a study of blood T cell repertoires in COVID-19. Profiling relied on immunoSEQ multiplex PCR, and the TCRdb table lists in-frame clones only, not all of them. The sample lists approximately 150,000 clones; roughly 81% were seen once. Material: peripheral blood. The receptors were sampled from a woman at least 80 years old with COVID-19, enrolled during active disease.

J is TRBJ1-4 and V is TRBV28; TRBD1 matches 7 bases. Germline assignment: CDR1 MDHEN and CDR2 SYDVKM. This CDR3 has 15 residues. J was trimmed by 8 bases and V by 5 bases; bases with no gene match: 11. CDR3 nucleotide sequence: TGTGCCAGCAGTATTCACAGGGGTGGAGGGGAAAAACTGTTTTTT. It codes for CASSIHRGGGEKLFF. Together with reference TRBV28 and TRBJ1-4, the CDR3 gives the full variable domain: DVKVTQSSRYLVKRTGEKVFLECVQDMDHENMFWYRQDPGLGLRLIYFSYDVKMKEKGDIPEGYSVSREKKERFSLILESASTNQTSMYLCASSIHRGGGEKLFFGSGTQLSVL.

The chain recombines TRBV28 with TRBJ1-1; weak D call: TRBD1 (5 bases). The V gene lost 4 bases and the J gene lost 8 bases, with 23 bases spanning the gap. The CDR3 spans 16 residues. The germline V gene encodes CDR1 MDHEN and CDR2 SYDVKM. The chain's CDR3 is CASSSGGFRTSAEAFF. The CDR3 nucleotides are TGTGCCAGCAGTTCTGGGGGGTTCCGAACCAGTGCGGAAGCTTTCTTT.

V usage is TRBV19 and J usage is TRBJ1-1; 8 nucleotides agree with TRBD1. This CDR3 is 15 amino acids long. The trim removed 5 bases at V and 1 base at J, leaving 6 bases unmatched. Germline CDR1 reads LNHDA; CDR2 reads SQIVND (reference sequence). In DNA, the CDR3 is TGTGCCAGTAGTCTAAGGACAGGGAGGAACACTGAAGCTTTCTTT. It is translated as CASSLRTGRNTEAFF.

This clone appeared a single time. CDR3 sequence (DNA): TGTGCCAGCAGCCAGGACAGGGGGACGAGGACAGATACGCAGTATTTT. This encodes CASSQDRGTRTDTQYF. The chain is built from TRBV14 and TRBJ2-3; TRBD1 agrees at 10 bases. Germline assignment: CDR1 SGHDN and CDR2 FVKESK. Trimming took 3 bases from V and 3 from J; bases not matched to a gene: 6. The CDR3 length is 16 residues.

This clone was detected only a few times. V and J are TRBV2 and TRBJ2-7; D is unresolved. This CDR3 is built from 12 residues. From germline, CDR1 is SNHLY and CDR2 FYNNEI. V was shortened by 2 bases and J by 0 bases, with 2 bases between the two germline ends. For the CDR3, the DNA is TGTGCCAGCAGTGAACTCTCCTACGAGCAGTACTTC. It translates to CASSELSYEQYF.

The chain has TRBV7-3 and TRBJ2-7; 7 bases line up with TRBD1. The V segment lost 5 bases and the J segment 7 bases; nucleotides outside the gene matches: 8. Germline V CDR1 and CDR2: SGHTA, FQGTGA. CDR3 length: 13 residues. The CDR3 spells CASSPGQRREQYF. The CDR3 DNA is TGTGCCAGCAGCCCGGGACAGCGGAGGGAGCAGTACTTC.

The gene calls are TRBV10-3 and TRBJ2-3; 9 bases are a match to TRBD1. With V trimmed by 5 bases and J by 4 bases, 7 bases remained unmatched. Germline loops: CDR1 ENHRY, CDR2 SYGVKD. The CDR3 has 15 amino acids. CDR3 sequence reads: CAISRGTGWSDTQYF. The CDR3 DNA reads TGTGCCATCAGTAGGGGGACAGGGTGGTCAGATACGCAGTATTTT.

V gene TRBV27 combines with J gene TRBJ2-7, with 9 bases lining up with TRBD2. The CDR3 has 15 residues. CDR1 is MNHEY and CDR2 is SMNVEV in the germline V gene (reference sequence). Losses at the gene ends were 2 bases for V and 0 bases for J; bases not matched to a gene: 2. This chain's CDR3 is CASSLVAGASYEQYF. CDR3 in DNA: TGTGCCAGCAGTTTAGTAGCGGGGGCCTCCTACGAGCAGTACTTC.

This clone has only one observation. The chain carries TRBV10-3 and TRBJ1-2; possibly TRBD1 for D (6 bases). The ends were cut back, 10 bases at V and 8 bases at J, with 14 bases in the middle. Germline assignment: CDR1 ENHRY and CDR2 SYGVKD. The CDR3 has 11 amino acids. In nucleotides, the CDR3 is TGTGCCACTACAGGGTTAAACGGCTACACCTTC. Its translation is CATTGLNGYTF.

V and J are TRBV4-2 and TRBJ1-4; a possible D gene is TRBD1 (5 bases). The germline V gene has CDR1 LGHNA and CDR2 YNFKEQ. This CDR3 comprises 20 residues. Deletions cut 0 bases from V and 2 bases from J, with 22 bases between. Here the CDR3 DNA reads TGTGCCAGCAGCCAAGAGTCGGCAGGGTGGGCAGGGTTGACTAATGAAAAACTGTTTTTT. The encoded protein is CASSQESAGWAGLTNEKLFF.

V and J are TRBV2 and TRBJ1-3; possibly TRBD1 for D (6 bases). V lost 6 bases and J lost 0, with 12 bases in between. The CDR3 is 15 residues long. Germline lookup yields CDR1 SNHLY and CDR2 FYNNEI. The CDR3 sequence: CASRRGHHSGNTIYF. In DNA, the CDR3 is TGTGCCAGCAGGAGGGGACACCACTCTGGAAACACCATATATTTT.

The J gene is TRBJ1-1, the V gene TRBV4-2, with D hard to call. This CDR3 region has 14 residues. V was trimmed by 0 bases and J by 5 bases, leaving 10 bases between them. Germline assignment: CDR1 LGHNA and CDR2 YNFKEQ. The CDR3 is CASSQDRRGTEAFF. In DNA form, the CDR3 reads TGTGCCAGCAGCCAAGACCGACGCGGGACTGAAGCTTTCTTT.

The chain is built from TRBV29-1 and TRBJ1-2; 8 bases fit TRBD1. Per germline, CDR1 SQVTM and CDR2 ANQGSEA. V was clipped by 6 bases and J by 4 bases; unmatched bases: 4. CDR3 length equals 12 residues. CDR3 amino acids: CSVQTGAYGYTF. The CDR3, as DNA: TGCAGCGTGCAGACAGGGGCCTATGGCTACACCTTC.